This T cell receptor beta chain was sequenced during a study of shared clonotypes between healthy human individuals. The CDR3 is 14 amino acids. V was pared by 0 bases and J by 2 bases, with 7 bases between. Germline CDR1 and CDR2: SGDLS and YYNGEE. This clone was picked up a small number of times. Some clones are missing from TCRdb's copy, which holds only in-frame ones; the method was immunoSEQ multiplex PCR. The table has over a million clones, more than 75% seen once. This sequence joins TRBV9 and TRBJ2-3; possibly TRBD1 for D (5 bases). The origin of this receptor is a man in his late teens or twenties in good health. Some clones in this sample may be carry-over from other donors' samples. Material for sequencing was memory CD4+ T cells from PBMCs. Subset indicated: CD45RA-negative fraction. CDR3 sequence (DNA): TGTGCCAGCAGCGTAGGACAGCTCACAGATACGCAGTATTTT. Encoded protein: CASSVGQLTDTQYF.